Here is one TCR beta chain with its context. Antigen: not known. This sample stems from a study of T cell responses to AZD1222 COVID-19 vaccine. Study findings and constraints: Unmutated variant regions are reportedly targeted by nearly half of spike-specific TCRs. Repertoires in all cases were sampled only once the peak T cell response had passed. Two AZD1222 doses significantly raised spike-specific TCR breadth and depth over controls. The study identified only five to seven AZD1222 recipients as seropositive at baseline.

The CDR3 has 15 residues. V lost 1 base, J lost 4 bases, and 13 bases lay in between. From germline, CDR1 is SGHTA and CDR2 FQGNSA. Generated by immunoSEQ multiplex PCR, the TCRdb table keeps only in-frame clones and is missing some. The sample contains some 200,000 clones, 80% to 95% of which appear only once. The V and J genes are TRBV7-2 and TRBJ1-2; D unresolved. This TCR derives from an adult in good health. The sample consisted of peripheral blood, taken on day 0 of AZD1222 vaccination. The CDR3 bases are TGTGCCAGCAGCTTAGTTCCAGGAACTACCTATGGCTACACCTTC. It yields the protein CASSLVPGTTYGYTF.